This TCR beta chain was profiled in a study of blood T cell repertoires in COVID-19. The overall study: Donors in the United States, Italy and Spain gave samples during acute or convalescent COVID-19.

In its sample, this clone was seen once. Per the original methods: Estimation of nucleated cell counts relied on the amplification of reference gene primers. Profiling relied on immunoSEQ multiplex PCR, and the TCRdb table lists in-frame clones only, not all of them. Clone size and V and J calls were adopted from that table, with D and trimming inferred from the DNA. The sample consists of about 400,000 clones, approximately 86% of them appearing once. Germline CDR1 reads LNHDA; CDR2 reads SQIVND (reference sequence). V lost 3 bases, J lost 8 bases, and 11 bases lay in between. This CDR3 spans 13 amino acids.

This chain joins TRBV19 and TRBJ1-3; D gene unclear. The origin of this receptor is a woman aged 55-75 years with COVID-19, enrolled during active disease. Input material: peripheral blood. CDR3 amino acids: CASSIRLGDTIYF. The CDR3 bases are TGTGCCAGTAGTATCCGACTCGGGGACACCATATATTTT.